A selection of T cell receptor beta chains follows, all from one sample in a study of blood T cell repertoires in COVID-19. Sequenced by immunoSEQ multiplex PCR; TCRdb stores in-frame clones only, minus some. The table has a few hundred thousand clones, roughly 91% seen once; the top ten hold approximately 1.8%. The sequenced sample consisted of peripheral blood. These receptors were collected from a woman in her 30s with COVID-19, enrolled during active disease. Each CDR3 is given with its conserved first and last residue. D genes are given only for firm matches. Some rows have no size entry. The others give once, few or many, or a class for an expanded clone.

d_call	clone_size	v_call	j_call	cdr3_aa	cdr3_nt
-	-	TRBV6-5	TRBJ1-2	CASRRPTNRDYTF	TGTGCCAGCAGGAGACCCACTAATCGGGACTACACCTTC
TRBD1	-	TRBV28	TRBJ1-1	CATDRGLSTEAFF	TGTGCCACGGACAGGGGGTTGAGCACTGAAGCTTTCTTT
TRBD1	-	TRBV5-1	TRBJ1-6	CASSLLYGDRSSPLHF	TGCGCCAGCAGTCTCTTATATGGGGACAGAAGCTCACCCCTCCACTTT
TRBD2	-	TRBV7-2	TRBJ2-1	CASRTGSGGPGEQFF	TGTGCCAGCAGGACGGGAAGCGGGGGGCCGGGAGAGCAGTTCTTC
TRBD2	-	TRBV11-2	TRBJ2-3	CASSLGRLAGLSTDTQYF	TGTGCCAGCAGCTTAGGACGACTAGCGGGTTTAAGCACAGATACGCAGTATTTT
-	-	TRBV6-5	TRBJ2-2	CASSYGATTGELFF	TGTGCCAGCAGTTACGGAGCGACCACCGGGGAGCTGTTTTTT
-	-	TRBV6-5	TRBJ2-3	CASSPRTGTDTQYF	TGTGCCAGCAGCCCCCGGACAGGCACAGATACGCAGTATTTT
-	-	TRBV27	TRBJ1-5	CASSLSTDSNQPQHF	TGTGCCAGCAGTTTATCGACAGATAGCAATCAGCCCCAGCATTTT
-	-	TRBV7-9	TRBJ2-2	CANPKVGGPNTGELFF	TGTGCCAACCCCAAAGTCGGGGGGCCGAACACCGGGGAGCTGTTTTTT
TRBD1	-	TRBV4-1	TRBJ2-1	CASSPRQGTGNEQFF	TGCGCCAGCAGCCCCCGTCAGGGGACAGGCAATGAGCAGTTCTTC
TRBD2	-	TRBV3-1/TRBV3-2	TRBJ2-3	CASSLKKLAGGHTDTQYF	TGTGCCAGCAGCCTTAAAAAACTAGCGGGGGGGCACACAGATACGCAGTATTTT
TRBD1	-	TRBV19	TRBJ1-5	CASRSLSRGTVNQPQHF	TGTGCCAGTAGAAGCCTTTCCCGAGGGACAGTAAATCAGCCCCAGCATTTT
TRBD2	-	TRBV7-2	TRBJ2-5	CASVAASGLWAQYF	TGTGCCAGCGTCGCGGCTAGCGGGCTATGGGCCCAGTACTTC
TRBD1	-	TRBV18	TRBJ2-5	CASSPSGGRETQYF	TGTGCCAGCTCACCATCAGGGGGCAGGGAGACCCAGTACTTC
TRBD1	once	TRBV7-9	TRBJ1-3	CASSLDRGSGNTIYF	TGTGCCAGCAGCTTAGACAGGGGTAGTGGAAACACCATATATTTT
-	-	TRBV7-9	TRBJ2-1	CASSLWYGPSYNEQFF	TGTGCCAGCAGCTTATGGTACGGTCCCTCCTACAATGAGCAGTTCTTC
TRBD1	-	TRBV6-2/TRBV6-3	TRBJ1-6	CASSRQGYNSPLHF	TGTGCCAGCAGCCGACAGGGGTATAATTCACCCCTCCACTTT
-	-	TRBV4-1	TRBJ1-1	CASSHQGSEAFF	TGCGCCAGCAGCCACCAGGGGTCTGAAGCTTTCTTT
TRBD1	-	TRBV6-5	TRBJ1-4	CASSYGLRGPNEKLFF	TGTGCCAGCAGTTACGGGCTCAGGGGGCCAAATGAAAAACTGTTTTTT
-	-	TRBV5-6	TRBJ2-7	CASSLGTYEQYF	TGTGCCAGCAGCTTGGGGACTTACGAGCAGTACTTC
-	-	TRBV10-1	TRBJ1-2	CASSEYRDYGYTF	TGCGCCAGCAGTGAATACAGGGACTATGGCTACACCTTC
TRBD1	-	TRBV7-2	TRBJ2-3	CASSRTGEVTDTQYF	TGTGCCAGCAGCCGGACAGGGGAGGTCACAGATACGCAGTATTTT
-	-	TRBV29-1	TRBJ1-1	CSVGHGNTEAFF	TGCAGCGTTGGACATGGGAACACTGAAGCTTTCTTT
TRBD1	-	TRBV3-1/TRBV3-2	TRBJ2-5	CASSQVWTGGIETQYF	TGTGCCAGCAGCCAAGTTTGGACAGGGGGAATCGAGACCCAGTACTTC
TRBD1	-	TRBV29-1	TRBJ1-2	CSAPTGGVSYGYTF	TGCAGCGCCCCAACAGGGGGCGTCAGCTATGGCTACACCTTC
-	-	TRBV6-2/TRBV6-3	TRBJ2-3	CASSYSSVTDTQYF	TGTGCCAGCAGTTACTCGTCCGTCACAGATACGCAGTATTTT
-	-	TRBV28	TRBJ1-1	CASSLTGMNTEAFF	TGTGCCAGCAGTTTGACAGGTATGAACACTGAAGCTTTCTTT
TRBD1	-	TRBV7-2	TRBJ2-5	CASSSGQGASETQYF	TGTGCCAGCAGCTCGGGACAGGGGGCGAGCGAGACCCAGTACTTC
-	once	TRBV2	TRBJ1-6	CASRGGVEVTLHF	TGTGCCAGCAGGGGGGGTGTCGAAGTCACCCTCCACTTT
-	once	TRBV2	TRBJ2-7	CASRDISGWGPNEQYF	TGTGCCAGCAGGGATATTAGCGGTTGGGGCCCCAACGAGCAGTACTTC
-	-	TRBV7-6	TRBJ2-2	CASSLVLGAPGELFF	TGTGCCAGCAGCTTAGTTTTGGGGGCCCCCGGGGAGCTGTTTTTT
TRBD1	-	TRBV9	TRBJ2-2	CASSQPGQGLTGELFF	TGTGCCAGCAGCCAACCGGGACAGGGTTTGACCGGGGAGCTGTTTTTT
-	-	TRBV5-1	TRBJ1-1	CASSYHQGRVETEAFF	TGCGCCAGCAGTTACCACCAGGGAAGGGTAGAGACTGAAGCTTTCTTT
-	-	TRBV5-6	TRBJ1-1	CASSSGSTEAFF	TGTGCCAGCAGCTCAGGGTCCACTGAAGCTTTCTTT
-	once	TRBV24-1	TRBJ1-1	CATTLGSEAFF	TGTGCCACAACCCTGGGCAGTGAAGCTTTCTTT
-	few	TRBV30	TRBJ1-2	CAWSVLRSYGYTF	TGTGCCTGGAGTGTATTAAGGAGTTATGGCTACACCTTC
-	-	TRBV7-2	TRBJ1-3	CASTWAGYSGNTIYF	TGTGCCAGCACTTGGGCAGGCTACTCTGGAAACACCATATATTTT
-	-	TRBV9	TRBJ2-1	CASSVDRAAYNEQFF	TGTGCCAGCAGCGTAGACAGGGCGGCCTACAATGAGCAGTTCTTC
-	-	TRBV14	TRBJ1-2	CASSQDSQGYGYTF	TGTGCCAGCAGCCAAGATAGCCAGGGGTATGGCTACACCTTC
TRBD1	few	TRBV11-2	TRBJ1-1	CASSLGQGALTEAFF	TGTGCCAGCAGCCTCGGACAGGGGGCCCTCACTGAAGCTTTCTTT
-	-	TRBV7-7	TRBJ1-5	CASSLALTLQNQPQHF	TGTGCCAGCAGCTTAGCGCTTACCTTACAAAATCAGCCCCAGCATTTT
TRBD1	-	TRBV4-2	TRBJ2-7	CASSRFRGQGAYEQYF	TGTGCCAGCAGTCGCTTCCGGGGACAGGGGGCCTACGAGCAGTACTTC
-	-	TRBV7-8	TRBJ2-1	CASSSGLQYRGHEQFF	TGTGCCAGCAGCTCCGGACTACAATATCGGGGCCATGAGCAGTTCTTC
TRBD1	once	TRBV2	TRBJ1-2	CASTNRGQNYGYTF	TGTGCCAGCACGAACAGGGGGCAGAACTATGGCTACACCTTC
-	-	TRBV25-1	TRBJ1-2	CASQYGYTF	TGTGCCAGTCAATATGGCTACACCTTC
-	-	TRBV6-7	TRBJ1-2	CASRLSDRIYGYTF	TGTGCCAGCAGGCTATCGGACAGAATTTATGGCTACACCTTC
-	-	TRBV27	TRBJ1-3	CASSQGNTIYF	TGTGCCAGCAGTCAGGGAAACACCATATATTTT
-	-	TRBV5-6	TRBJ2-2	CASSPGRTGELFF	TGTGCCAGCAGCCCCGGTCGTACCGGGGAGCTGTTTTTT
TRBD2	once	TRBV7-2	TRBJ2-1	CASSLGLAGVYNEQFF	TGTGCCAGCAGCTTGGGCCTAGCGGGGGTCTACAATGAGCAGTTCTTC
-	-	TRBV19	TRBJ2-7	CASSIGGEQYF	TGTGCCAGTAGTATCGGGGGCGAGCAGTACTTC
TRBD2	-	TRBV7-3	TRBJ2-5	CASSLNGGKETQYF	TGTGCCAGCAGCTTAAACGGGGGGAAGGAGACCCAGTACTTC
-	-	TRBV5-1	TRBJ2-2	CASSLVSGMNTGELFF	TGCGCCAGCAGCTTGGTGTCAGGGATGAACACCGGGGAGCTGTTTTTT
-	-	TRBV18	TRBJ2-4	CASSPGTPGNLAKNIQYF	TGTGCCAGCTCGCCAGGGACACCTGGGAACCTAGCCAAAAACATTCAGTACTTC
-	once	TRBV2	TRBJ1-2	CASGSGSYGYTF	TGTGCCAGCGGGTCGGGAAGTTATGGCTACACCTTC
-	-	TRBV5-1	TRBJ2-1	CASSPRGSFEQFF	TGCGCCAGCAGCCCCCGGGGGAGTTTTGAGCAGTTCTTC
-	few	TRBV6-5	TRBJ1-6	CASSRTENNSPLHF	TGTGCCAGCAGCCGGACTGAGAACAATTCACCCCTCCACTTT
-	-	TRBV12-3/TRBV12-4	TRBJ2-3	CASSILGAQTQYF	TGTGCCAGCAGTATCCTTGGAGCGCAGACGCAGTATTTT
-	-	TRBV2	TRBJ1-1	CASRAGARGGTEAFF	TGTGCCAGCAGAGCCGGGGCCCGTGGGGGGACTGAAGCTTTCTTT
-	once	TRBV7-2	TRBJ1-2	CASSLARDHNYGYTF	TGTGCCAGCAGCTTAGCACGGGATCATAACTATGGCTACACCTTC
-	-	TRBV20-1	TRBJ1-5	CSASRQNSNQPQHF	TGCAGTGCTAGTCGACAAAATAGCAATCAGCCCCAGCATTTT